Below, one TCR beta chain is given with its context. This record comes from a study of cytomegalovirus exposure and HLA in healthy donors. Primers: 60 Vbeta forward and 13 Jbeta reverse. The data were produced by immunoSEQ multiplex PCR, yet TCRdb's version contains in-frame clones alone and is incomplete. There are about 130,000 clones in the sample; about 76% occur only once, and around 6.6% lies in the top ten. Germline CDR1 GTSNPN, CDR2 SVGIG (reference sequence). V gave up 2 bases and J gave up 2 bases, with 11 bases separating them. The length of the CDR3 is 14 residues. These donors, healthy bone marrow donors, were studied.

The V call is TRBV30, the J call TRBJ2-3, with D tentatively TRBD1 (6 bases). The source of this sequence is a man aged 35 to 55 in good health and CMV-seropositive. Input material: PBMCs. CDR3 sequence: CAWSTGSPTDTQYF. The CDR3 coding sequence is TGTGCCTGGAGTACAGGGAGCCCCACAGATACGCAGTATTTT. The whole variable domain, remainder taken from reference TRBV30 and TRBJ2-3, is SQTIHQWPATLVQPVGSPLSLECTVEGTSNPNLYWYRQAAGRGLQLLFYSVGIGQISSEVPQNLSASRPQDRQFILSSKKLLLSDSGFYLCAWSTGSPTDTQYFGPGTRLTVL.